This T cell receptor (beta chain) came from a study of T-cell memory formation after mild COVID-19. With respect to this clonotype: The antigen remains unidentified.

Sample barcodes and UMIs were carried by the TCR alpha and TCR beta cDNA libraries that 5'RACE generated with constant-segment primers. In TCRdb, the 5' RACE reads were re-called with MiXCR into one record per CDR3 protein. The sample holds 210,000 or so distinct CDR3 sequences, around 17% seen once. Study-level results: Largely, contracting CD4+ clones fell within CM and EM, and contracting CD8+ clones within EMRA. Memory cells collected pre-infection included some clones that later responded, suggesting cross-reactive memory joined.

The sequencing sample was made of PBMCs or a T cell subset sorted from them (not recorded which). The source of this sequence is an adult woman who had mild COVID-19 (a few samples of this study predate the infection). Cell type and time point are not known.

CDR3 DNA: TGTGCCAGTGTGTTAGGACACCGGTTTGGAATGAACACTGAAGCTTTCTTT. This translates into CASVLGHRFGMNTEAFF. The chain joins TRBV19 to TRBJ1-1; possible D gene TRBD1, 5 bases. There are 17 residues in the CDR3. In germline, CDR1 is LNHDA, CDR2 SQIVND (reference sequence). The germline V and J ends were trimmed by 8 bases and 0 bases, with 22 bases remaining between them. The whole variable domain, remainder taken from reference TRBV19 and TRBJ1-1, is DGGITQSPKYLFRKEGQNVTLSCEQNLNHDAMYWYRQDPGQGLRLIYYSQIVNDFQKGDIAEGYSVSREKKESFPLTVTSAQKNPTAFYLCASVLGHRFGMNTEAFFGQGTRLTVV.